The TCR beta chain described here comes from a study of T cell responses to AZD1222 COVID-19 vaccine (dated by TCRdb to the early 2020s). Context from the whole study: AZD1222 recipients whose second dose came at about 4 weeks and those whose second dose came at about 12 weeks were combined into one group, since spike-specific TCR depth and breadth did not differ between the two schedules. TCR sequencing covered over 230 trial participants: 200 to 220 given two doses of AZD1222 and about 26 given two doses of MenACWY control vaccine. Enrollment into the trials was organized by age into subgroups of 18-55, 56-69 and 70-plus years, and those subgroups contained approximately 150, 30 and 60 TCR-sequenced participants, respectively. Study-level results and caveats: Participants were mostly white British and included more females than males, and it was suggested by the authors that clonal diversity may have been underestimated. Spike-specific TCR breadth and depth rose significantly after two AZD1222 doses compared with day 0 and with MenACWY recipients. Reportedly, almost half of the unique spike-specific TCRs recognized epitopes lying outside the regions that are mutated in the B.1.351 and B.1.1.7 variants. The whole spike protein was spanned by vaccine-associated CD4 TCRs, and dominant responses were seen in regions 160-218 and 743-854. Because no day 14 peak-response samples were available, the repertoires could be characterized only after the peak T cell response. Conclusions about previously exposed vaccinees were limited because only six AZD1222 recipients were SARS-CoV-2 seropositive at baseline. In the small 56-69-year group, the increase in depth fell short of significance, most likely because of low power.

The CDR3 regions of human TCRbeta chains were analyzed by immunosequencing. Per the original workflow: TCRs in the repertoires were compared against a reference library of SARS-CoV-2-specific TCRs that had been generated with the MIRA antigen-specificity platform. Breadth was defined as the fraction of unique TCRs that were SARS-CoV-2-associated. Depth was defined as the fraction of total T cells that were SARS-CoV-2-associated. Each spike-specific TCR was assigned to its reactive spike region and to a CD4 or CD8 class using the MIRA data. Log10-transformed breadth and depth values were compared by one-way ANOVA with Sidak's multiple comparisons tests. In TCRdb, the immuneACCESS table is reduced to in-frame sequences with V and J assigned. These tables do not hold every clone; where another copy was compared, an unresolved V gene accounts for under half, and the others remain unexplained. D and trimming come from the DNA, and the V and J calls and clone size come from that table. The sample includes some 160,000 clones, with roughly 92% observed a single time. The ten largest clones represent around 1.5% of the sample.

The time point label on this specimen signifies: baseline before first vaccination. Vaccinee samples were obtained from the UK trials COV001 and COV002, which included a single-blind randomized controlled phase 2/3 trial of AZD1222 (ChAdOx1 nCoV-19) in healthy adults. For TCRbeta chain sequencing, PBMC samples from trial participants were taken at day 0 and at day 28 after the second dose. Comments on this clone: Its target antigen remains unknown. No base qualities exist here, and no much larger clone lies one base off it.

The CDR3 spans 15 residues, from the cysteine through the phenylalanine. Kept here is only the CDR3 DNA, which spans 45 bases and is read in frame from base 1. The germline V gene provides CDR1 LGHNA and CDR2 YNFKEQ. After removal of 2 bases from V and 5 bases from J, the junction retains 2 bases not matched to a gene. The material was peripheral blood, obtained on day 0 of AZD1222 vaccination. The chain is made from TRBV4-2 and TRBJ1-4, and 10 bases in between align with TRBD1. This receptor was identified in an adult in good health. The nucleotides are TGTGCCAGCAGCCAATCGGACAGGGGGAATGAAAAACTGTTTTTT. Its protein product is CASSQSDRGNEKLFF.